The 16 T cell receptor beta chains given below trace back to one sample, sequenced in a study of T cell responses to AZD1222 COVID-19 vaccine. Assay used: immunoSEQ multiplex PCR; TCRdb lists only in-frame clones, some missing. The sample gives about 180,000 clones, less than 95% of which show up once; approximately 3% is in the top ten. Sequences were derived from peripheral blood, sampled on day 0 of AZD1222 vaccination. These receptors all stem from an adult in good health.

The rearrangement uses TRBV12-2 and TRBJ1-6; whether TRBD1, the table's D call, matches the DNA was not checked. TRBV12-2 is designated a pseudogene. This CDR3 has 17 residues. The CDR3 loop is CASRFPSRRSGNSPLHF. CDR3 DNA: TGTGCAAGTCGCTTCCCGTCCAGGCGCTCCGGTAATTCACCCCTCCACTTT.

Note on this clone: One end of the junction is discordant with germline, which a read error may explain. The chain carries TRBV9 and TRBJ1-5, with a possible D match to TRBD1 (5 bases). This CDR3 region has 15 residues. Germline lookup yields CDR1 SGDLS and CDR2 YYNGEE. The CDR3 coding sequence is TGTGCCAGCATCCCGGGTGGGGGGAGCAGTCAGCCCCAGCATTTT. Translating gives CASIPGGGSSQPQHF.

The chain combines TRBV27 with TRBJ2-2, with D possibly TRBD2 on 5 matching bases. Between the trimmed V and J ends, which lost 4 bases and 5 bases, there was a span of 8 bases. CDR1 is MNHEY and CDR2 is SMNVEV in the germline V gene (reference sequence). This CDR3 is built from 13 residues. CDR3 in DNA: TGTGCCAGCAGTTCCCCGGGGACCGGGGAGCTGTTTTTT. Amino acids: CASSSPGTGELFF.

J is TRBJ1-1 and V is TRBV5-6; TRBD1 might be the D (5 bases). Trimming removed 4 bases at V and 2 bases at J, with 6 bases between. The CDR3 runs 12 residues. Germline CDR1 and CDR2: SGHDT and YYEEEE. The CDR3 region is CASSRGNTEAFF. The CDR3 DNA follows: TGTGCCAGCAGCAGGGGTAACACTGAAGCTTTCTTT.

The chain is built from TRBV10-3 and TRBJ2-1, with 13 bases identical to TRBD2. Germline-derived CDR1 and CDR2 are ENHRY and SYGVKD. This CDR3 has 16 residues. Trimming removed 3 bases from V and 7 bases from J; junction bases left unmatched: 6. CDR3 bases: TGTGCCATCAGTGACACTAGCGGGGGGGCTCGTAATGAGCAGTTCTTC. As protein: CAISDTSGGARNEQFF.

This chain connects TRBV12-3 or TRBV12-4 to TRBJ2-2, with D perhaps TRBD1 or TRBD2 (6 bases each). This CDR3 has 11 residues. V lost 11 bases and J 5 bases, leaving 9 bases between the germline ends. In DNA, the CDR3 is TGTGCCTCGGGGGCGACCGGGGAGCTGTTTTTT. This gives the protein CASGATGELFF.

The chain couples TRBV3-1 (or the pseudogene TRBV3-2) to TRBJ1-2; D perhaps matches TRBD1 (6 bases). In germline, CDR1 is LGHDT, CDR2 YNNKEL (reference sequence). The CDR3 runs to 14 residues. Between the trimmed V and J ends, which lost 5 bases and 6 bases, there was a span of 16 bases. This chain's CDR3 is CASSSYRESDGYTF. The CDR3 DNA reads as TGTGCCAGCAGCTCATACAGGGAGTCGGATGGCTACACCTTC.

This clone appeared a single time. The genes are TRBV2 and TRBJ1-1, with 11 bases matching TRBD1. Germline loops: CDR1 SNHLY, CDR2 FYNNEI. The CDR3 extends over 18 amino acids. After removal of 4 bases from V and 1 base from J, the junction contained 11 bases not matched to a gene. The CDR3 loop reads CASSGGTGGVMWNTEAFF. The CDR3 region has the DNA TGTGCCAGCAGTGGGGGGACAGGGGGAGTTATGTGGAACACTGAAGCTTTCTTT.

The chain carries TRBV4-3 and TRBJ2-7; 9 bases are shared with TRBD1. V shed 1 base and J 4 bases; nucleotides not matched to a gene: 8. Germline loops: CDR1 LGHNA, CDR2 YSLEER. The CDR3 is made up of 16 amino acids. The CDR3 region has the DNA TGCGCCAGCAGCCAAGTCGCAGGGACAGGGAAATACGAGCAGTACTTC. Translating it yields CASSQVAGTGKYEQYF.

In its sample, this clone was seen once. CDR3 DNA: TGTGCCATCAGTGAGTCCCGCCCGGGGGCCGTGAGTACTAATGAAAAACTGTTTTTT. This translates into CAISESRPGAVSTNEKLFF. V gene TRBV10-3 combines with J gene TRBJ1-4; the D gene is possibly TRBD1 (6 bases). The V gene lost 0 bases and the J gene lost 2 bases, with 19 bases spanning the gap. The CDR3 is 19 amino acids. Germline values: CDR1 ENHRY, CDR2 SYGVKD.

The V call is TRBV7-9, the J call TRBJ1-1; possible D gene TRBD1, 6 bases. Trimming removed 4 bases from V and 3 bases from J, with 9 bases in between. The CDR3 loop spans 13 amino acids. Germline loops: CDR1 SEHNR, CDR2 FQNEAQ (reference sequence). The CDR3 reads CASSWSGDTEAFF. DNA of the CDR3: TGTGCCAGCAGCTGGTCAGGGGACACTGAAGCTTTCTTT.

The rearrangement joins TRBV5-4 to TRBJ2-3; TRBD2 agrees at 11 bases. The junction had 7 bases not matched to a gene; V was cut back by 4 bases and J by 6 bases. CDR3 length: 15 residues. Germline CDR1 and CDR2: SGHNT and YYREEE (reference sequence). The CDR3 here is CASSLSGGARDTQYF. The CDR3 DNA sequence: TGTGCCAGCAGCCTTAGCGGGGGGGCCAGGGATACGCAGTATTTT.

The chain joins TRBV5-6 to TRBJ2-1; 7 bases line up with TRBD1. V trimming: 0 bases; J trimming: 7 bases; junction bases outside the gene matches: 4. The CDR3 spans 14 residues. CDR1 and CDR2 from the germline V gene are SGHDT and YYEEEE. CDR3 protein: CASSLAGTANEQFF. CDR3 in DNA: TGTGCCAGCAGCTTGGCCGGGACAGCAAATGAGCAGTTCTTC.

V and J are TRBV3-1 (or the pseudogene TRBV3-2) and TRBJ2-7; a weak D match, TRBD1 (5 bases). V lost 0 bases, J lost 4 bases, and 7 bases lay in between. From germline, CDR1 is LGHDT and CDR2 YNNKEL (reference sequence). The CDR3 covers 13 residues. CDR3 loop: CASSQETGYEQYF. CDR3 DNA sequence: TGTGCCAGCAGCCAAGAAACAGGTTACGAGCAGTACTTC.

The gene calls are TRBV7-2 and TRBJ2-5, with TRBD2 matching over 15 bases. From germline, CDR1 is SGHTA and CDR2 FQGNSA. Germline trimming cut 6 bases from V and 1 base from J; bases unmatched to any gene: 9. This CDR3 contains 18 residues. Here the CDR3 DNA reads TGTGCCAGCAGGGCACCGGGACTAGCGGGGGGTATCCAAGAGACCCAGTACTTC. Translation gives CASRAPGLAGGIQETQYF.

The J gene is TRBJ1-4, the V gene TRBV11-2, with 8 bases that match TRBD1. V shed 5 bases, J shed 4 bases, and the junction held 6 bases outside the gene matches. The CDR3 runs 15 residues. The germline gives CDR1 SGHAT, CDR2 FQNNGV. In DNA form, the CDR3 reads TGTGCCAGCAGCAGAGACAGGGGAGATAATGAAAAACTGTTTTTT. It is translated as CASSRDRGDNEKLFF.